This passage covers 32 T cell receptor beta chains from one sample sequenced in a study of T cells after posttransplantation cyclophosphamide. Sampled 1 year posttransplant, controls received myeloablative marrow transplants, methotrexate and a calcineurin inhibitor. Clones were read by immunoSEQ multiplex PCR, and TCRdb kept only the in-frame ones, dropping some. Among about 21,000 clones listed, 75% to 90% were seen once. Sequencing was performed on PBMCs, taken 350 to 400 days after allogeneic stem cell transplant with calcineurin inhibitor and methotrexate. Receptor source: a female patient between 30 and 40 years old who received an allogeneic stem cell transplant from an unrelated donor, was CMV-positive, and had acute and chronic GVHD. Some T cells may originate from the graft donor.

The CDR3 nucleotides are TGTGCCAGTAGTATCGTGCAAGCCCACACTGAAGCTTTCTTT. It yields the protein CASSIVQAHTEAFF. V and J are TRBV19 and TRBJ1-1; no definite D call. The CDR3 totals 14 residues. The germline V gene encodes CDR1 LNHDA and CDR2 SQIVND (reference sequence). Deletions cut 3 bases from V and 3 bases from J, with 11 bases between. Looking up the rest from reference TRBV19 and TRBJ1-1 gives the full variable domain: DGGITQSPKYLFRKEGQNVTLSCEQNLNHDAMYWYRQDPGQGLRLIYYSQIVNDFQKGDIAEGYSVSREKKESFPLTVTSAQKNPTAFYLCASSIVQAHTEAFFGQGTRLTVV.

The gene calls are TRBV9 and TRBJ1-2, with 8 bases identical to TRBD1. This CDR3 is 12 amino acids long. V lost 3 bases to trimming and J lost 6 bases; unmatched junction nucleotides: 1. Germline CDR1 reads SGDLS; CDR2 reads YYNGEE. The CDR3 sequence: CASSGTGNGYTF. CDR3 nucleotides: TGTGCCAGCAGCGGGACAGGGAATGGCTACACCTTC.

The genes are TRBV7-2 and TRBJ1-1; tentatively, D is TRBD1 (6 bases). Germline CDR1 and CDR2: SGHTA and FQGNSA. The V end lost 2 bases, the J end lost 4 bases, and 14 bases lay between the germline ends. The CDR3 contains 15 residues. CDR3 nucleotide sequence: TGTGCCAGCAGCTTATGGGTGGGGGGGGCCACTGAAGCTTTCTTT. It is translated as CASSLWVGGATEAFF.

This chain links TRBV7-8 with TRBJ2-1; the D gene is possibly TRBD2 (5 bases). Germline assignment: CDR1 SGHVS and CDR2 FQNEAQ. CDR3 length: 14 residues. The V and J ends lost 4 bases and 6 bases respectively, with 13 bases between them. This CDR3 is CASSYWTGGNEQFF. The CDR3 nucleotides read TGTGCCAGCAGCTACTGGACTGGCGGCAATGAGCAGTTCTTC.

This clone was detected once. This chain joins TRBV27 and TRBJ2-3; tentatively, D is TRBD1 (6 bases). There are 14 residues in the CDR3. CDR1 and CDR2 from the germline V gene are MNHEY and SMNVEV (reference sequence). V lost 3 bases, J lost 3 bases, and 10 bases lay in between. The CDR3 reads CASSLGRGTDTQYF. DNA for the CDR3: TGTGCCAGCAGTTTGGGCAGGGGTACAGATACGCAGTATTTT.

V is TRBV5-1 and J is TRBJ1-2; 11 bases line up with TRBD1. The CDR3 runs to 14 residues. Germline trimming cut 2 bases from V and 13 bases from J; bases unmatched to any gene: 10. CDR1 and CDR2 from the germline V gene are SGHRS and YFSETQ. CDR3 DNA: TGCGCCAGCAGCTTTGGGGGCGGACAGGGGGCGATCACCTTC. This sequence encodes CASSFGGGQGAITF.

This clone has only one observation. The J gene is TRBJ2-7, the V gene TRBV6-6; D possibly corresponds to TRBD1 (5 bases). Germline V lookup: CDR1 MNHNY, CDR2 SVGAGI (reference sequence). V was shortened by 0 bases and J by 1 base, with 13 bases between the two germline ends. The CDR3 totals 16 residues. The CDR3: CASSYSRSTGSYEQYF. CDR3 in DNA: TGTGCCAGCAGTTACTCCCGATCCACAGGTTCCTACGAGCAGTACTTC.

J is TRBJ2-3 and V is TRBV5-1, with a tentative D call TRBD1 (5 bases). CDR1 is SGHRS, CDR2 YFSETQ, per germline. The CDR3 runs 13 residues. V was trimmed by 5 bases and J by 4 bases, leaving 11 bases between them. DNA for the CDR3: TGCGCCAGCAGTACTCAGGGATCAGATACGCAGTATTTT. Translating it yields CASSTQGSDTQYF.

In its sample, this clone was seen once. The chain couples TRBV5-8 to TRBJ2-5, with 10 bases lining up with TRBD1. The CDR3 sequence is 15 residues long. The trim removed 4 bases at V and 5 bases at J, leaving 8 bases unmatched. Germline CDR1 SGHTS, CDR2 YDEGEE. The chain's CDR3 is CASSTRDRGLETQYF. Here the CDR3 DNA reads TGTGCCAGCAGCACCCGGGACAGGGGATTGGAGACCCAGTACTTC.

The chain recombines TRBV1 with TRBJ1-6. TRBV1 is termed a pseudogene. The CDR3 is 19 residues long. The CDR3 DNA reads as TGCACCAGCAGCCAACCCCCAGAGACAAGGGAGAAAAGTAATTCACCCCTCCACTTT. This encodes CTSSQPPETREKSNSPLHF.

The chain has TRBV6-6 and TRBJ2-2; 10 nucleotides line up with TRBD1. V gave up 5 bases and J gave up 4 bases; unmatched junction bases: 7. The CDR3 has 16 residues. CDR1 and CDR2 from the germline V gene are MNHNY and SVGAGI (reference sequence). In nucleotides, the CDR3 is TGTGCCAGCAGTCCACTGACAGGGGGCCCCACCGGGGAGCTGTTTTTT. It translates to CASSPLTGGPTGELFF.

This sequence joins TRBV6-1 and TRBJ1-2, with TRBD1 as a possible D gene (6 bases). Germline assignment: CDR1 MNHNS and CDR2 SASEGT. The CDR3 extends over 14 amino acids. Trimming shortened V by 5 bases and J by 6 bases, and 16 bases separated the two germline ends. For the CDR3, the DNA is TGTGCCAGCAGTAACACCGGGGGGGGCAATGGCTACACCTTC. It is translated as CASSNTGGGNGYTF.

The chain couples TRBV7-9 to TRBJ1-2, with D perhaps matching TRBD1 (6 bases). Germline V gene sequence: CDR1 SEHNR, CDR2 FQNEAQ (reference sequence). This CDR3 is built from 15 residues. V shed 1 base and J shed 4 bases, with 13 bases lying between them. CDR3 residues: CASSLVPGESYGYTF. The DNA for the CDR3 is TGTGCCAGCAGCTTAGTACCAGGGGAGTCCTATGGCTACACCTTC. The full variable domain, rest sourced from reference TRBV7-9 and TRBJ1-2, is DTGVSQNPRHKITKRGQNVTFRCDPISEHNRLYWYRQTLGQGPEFLTYFQNEAQLEKSRLLSDRFSAERPKGSFSTLEIQRTEQGDSAMYLCASSLVPGESYGYTFGSGTRLTVV.

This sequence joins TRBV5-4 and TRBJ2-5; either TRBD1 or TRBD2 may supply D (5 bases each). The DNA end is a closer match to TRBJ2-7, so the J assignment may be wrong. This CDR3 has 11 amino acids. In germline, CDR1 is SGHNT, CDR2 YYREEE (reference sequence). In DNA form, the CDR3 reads TGTGCCAGCAGATATGGGGGCGAGCAGTACTTC. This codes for CASRYGGEQYF.

CDR3 residues: CASSRGGTQSLEQYF. DNA for the CDR3: TGTGCCAGCAGCCGGGGGGGGACACAATCTTTGGAGCAGTACTTC. The chain has TRBV5-4 and TRBJ2-7; TRBD2 aligns across 8 bases. The CDR3 spans 15 residues. Germline V gives CDR1 SGHNT, CDR2 YYREEE (reference sequence). With 4 bases clipped from V and 7 bases from J, the junction kept 13 bases outside the gene matches.

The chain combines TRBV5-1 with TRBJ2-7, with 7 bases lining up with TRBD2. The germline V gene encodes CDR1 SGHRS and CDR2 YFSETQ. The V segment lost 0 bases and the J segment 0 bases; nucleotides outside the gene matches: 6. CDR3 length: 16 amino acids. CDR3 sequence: CASSLGPSGTSYEQYV. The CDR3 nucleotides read TGCGCCAGCAGCTTGGGCCCCAGCGGGACCTCCTACGAGCAGTACGTC.

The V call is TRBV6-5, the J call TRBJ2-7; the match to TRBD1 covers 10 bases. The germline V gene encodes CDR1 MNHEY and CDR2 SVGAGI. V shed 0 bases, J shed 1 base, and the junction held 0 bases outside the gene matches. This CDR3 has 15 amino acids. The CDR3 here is CASSYSGQGSYEQYF. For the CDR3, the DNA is TGTGCCAGCAGTTACTCGGGACAGGGGTCCTACGAGCAGTACTTC.

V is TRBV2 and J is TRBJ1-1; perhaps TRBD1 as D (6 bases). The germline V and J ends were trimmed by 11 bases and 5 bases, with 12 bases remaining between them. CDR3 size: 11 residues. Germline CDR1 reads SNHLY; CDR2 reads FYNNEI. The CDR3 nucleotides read TGTGCCTCTCACAGGGAAACTGAAGCTTTCTTT. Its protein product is CASHRETEAFF.

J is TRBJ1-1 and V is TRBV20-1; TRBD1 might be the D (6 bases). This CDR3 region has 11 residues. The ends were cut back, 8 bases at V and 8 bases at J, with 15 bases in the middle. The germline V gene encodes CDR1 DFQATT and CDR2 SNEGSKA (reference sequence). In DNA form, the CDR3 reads TGCAGTACAAGGGACAATGCAGAAGCTTTCTTT. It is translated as CSTRDNAEAFF.

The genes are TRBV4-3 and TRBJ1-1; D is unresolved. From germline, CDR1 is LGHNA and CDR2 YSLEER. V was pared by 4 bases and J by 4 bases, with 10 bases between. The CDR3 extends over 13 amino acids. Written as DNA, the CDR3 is TGCGCCAGCAGCCGCGACTGGAGCACTGAAGCTTTCTTT. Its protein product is CASSRDWSTEAFF.

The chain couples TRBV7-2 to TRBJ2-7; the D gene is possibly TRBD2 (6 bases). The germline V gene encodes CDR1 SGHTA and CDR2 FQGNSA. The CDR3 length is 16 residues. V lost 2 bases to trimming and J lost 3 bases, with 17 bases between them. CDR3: CASSLIGASDFYEQYV. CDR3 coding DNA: TGTGCCAGCAGCTTAATTGGAGCTAGCGACTTCTACGAGCAGTACGTC.

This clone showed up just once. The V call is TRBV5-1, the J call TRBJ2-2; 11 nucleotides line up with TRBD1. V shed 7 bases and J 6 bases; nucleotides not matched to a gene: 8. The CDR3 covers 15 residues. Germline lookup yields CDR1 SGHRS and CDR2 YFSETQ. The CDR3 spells CASLNPGQGAGELFF. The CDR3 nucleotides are TGCGCCAGCCTTAATCCGGGACAGGGGGCCGGGGAGCTGTTTTTT.

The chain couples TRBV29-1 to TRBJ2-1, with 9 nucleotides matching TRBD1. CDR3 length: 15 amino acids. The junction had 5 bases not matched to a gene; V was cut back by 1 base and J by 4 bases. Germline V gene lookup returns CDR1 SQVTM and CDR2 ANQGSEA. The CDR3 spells CSVEGGQGSYNEQFF. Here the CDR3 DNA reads TGCAGCGTTGAAGGGGGACAGGGATCTTACAATGAGCAGTTCTTC.

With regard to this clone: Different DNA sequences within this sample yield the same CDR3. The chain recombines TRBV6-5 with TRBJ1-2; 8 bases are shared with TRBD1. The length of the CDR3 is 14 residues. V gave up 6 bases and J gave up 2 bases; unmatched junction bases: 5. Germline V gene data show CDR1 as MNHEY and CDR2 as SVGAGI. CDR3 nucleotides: TGTGCCAGCAGCTACCGGACAGGGAACTATGGCTACACCTTC. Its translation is CASSYRTGNYGYTF.

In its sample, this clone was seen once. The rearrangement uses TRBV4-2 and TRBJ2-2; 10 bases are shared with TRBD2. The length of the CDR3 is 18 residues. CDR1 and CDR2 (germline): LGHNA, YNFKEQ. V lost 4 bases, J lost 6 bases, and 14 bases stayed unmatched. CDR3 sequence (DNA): TGTGCCAGCAGCCCCCCCGGGGGGAGCGGGAGGGCCCCCGGGGAGCTGTTTTTT. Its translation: CASSPPGGSGRAPGELFF.

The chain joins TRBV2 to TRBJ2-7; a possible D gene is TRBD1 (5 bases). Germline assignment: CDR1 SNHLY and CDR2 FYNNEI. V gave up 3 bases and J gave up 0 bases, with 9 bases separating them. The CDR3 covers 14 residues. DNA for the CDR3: TGTGCCAGCAGTGACCAGGGAATCTCCTACGAGCAGTACGTC. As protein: CASSDQGISYEQYV.

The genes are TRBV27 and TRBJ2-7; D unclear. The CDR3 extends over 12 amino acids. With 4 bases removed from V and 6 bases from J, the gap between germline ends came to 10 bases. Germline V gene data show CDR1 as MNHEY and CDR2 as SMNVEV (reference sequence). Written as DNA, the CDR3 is TGTGCCAGCAGTTACTTCAGGTTCGAGCAGTACGTC. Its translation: CASSYFRFEQYV.

The CDR3 sequence is CASSESTGKGNQPQHF. CDR3 nucleotides: TGCGCCAGCAGTGAGTCGACAGGGAAAGGCAATCAGCCCCAGCATTTT. This rearrangement joins TRBV10-2 to TRBJ1-5; the match to TRBD1 covers 7 bases. CDR3 length equals 16 residues. V trimming: 0 bases; J trimming: 2 bases; junction bases outside the gene matches: 4. CDR1 is WSHSY and CDR2 is SAAADI in the germline V gene.

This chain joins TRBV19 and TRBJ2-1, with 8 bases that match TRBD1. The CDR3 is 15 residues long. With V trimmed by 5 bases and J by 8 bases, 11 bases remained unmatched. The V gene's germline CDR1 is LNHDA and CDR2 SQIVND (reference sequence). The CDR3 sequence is CASSPRTGITDEQFF. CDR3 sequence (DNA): TGTGCCAGTAGTCCCCGGACAGGGATAACGGATGAGCAGTTCTTC. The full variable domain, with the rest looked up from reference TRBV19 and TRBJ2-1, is DGGITQSPKYLFRKEGQNVTLSCEQNLNHDAMYWYRQDPGQGLRLIYYSQIVNDFQKGDIAEGYSVSREKKESFPLTVTSAQKNPTAFYLCASSPRTGITDEQFFGPGTRLTVL.

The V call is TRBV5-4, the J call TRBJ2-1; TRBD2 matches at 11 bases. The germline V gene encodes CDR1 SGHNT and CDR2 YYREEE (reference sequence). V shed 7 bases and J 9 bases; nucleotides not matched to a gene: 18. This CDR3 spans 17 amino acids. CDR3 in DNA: TGTGCCAGCCTCAGGTTGACTAGCGGGACGGGTTGGGGTGAGCAGTTCTTC. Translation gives CASLRLTSGTGWGEQFF.

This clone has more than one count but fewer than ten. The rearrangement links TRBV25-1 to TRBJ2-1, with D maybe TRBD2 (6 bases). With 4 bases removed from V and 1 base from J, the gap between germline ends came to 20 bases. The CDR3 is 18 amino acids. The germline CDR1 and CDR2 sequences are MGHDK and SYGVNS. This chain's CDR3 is CASSGQPGDPGSYNEQFF. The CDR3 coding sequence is TGTGCCAGCAGTGGCCAACCGGGGGACCCAGGGTCCTACAATGAGCAGTTCTTC.

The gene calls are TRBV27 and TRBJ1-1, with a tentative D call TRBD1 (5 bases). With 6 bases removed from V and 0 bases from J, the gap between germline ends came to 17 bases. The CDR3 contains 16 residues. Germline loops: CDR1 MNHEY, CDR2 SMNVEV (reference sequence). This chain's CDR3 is CASSFSGGGMNTEAFF. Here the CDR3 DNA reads TGTGCCAGCAGCTTCTCGGGGGGAGGGATGAACACTGAAGCTTTCTTT.